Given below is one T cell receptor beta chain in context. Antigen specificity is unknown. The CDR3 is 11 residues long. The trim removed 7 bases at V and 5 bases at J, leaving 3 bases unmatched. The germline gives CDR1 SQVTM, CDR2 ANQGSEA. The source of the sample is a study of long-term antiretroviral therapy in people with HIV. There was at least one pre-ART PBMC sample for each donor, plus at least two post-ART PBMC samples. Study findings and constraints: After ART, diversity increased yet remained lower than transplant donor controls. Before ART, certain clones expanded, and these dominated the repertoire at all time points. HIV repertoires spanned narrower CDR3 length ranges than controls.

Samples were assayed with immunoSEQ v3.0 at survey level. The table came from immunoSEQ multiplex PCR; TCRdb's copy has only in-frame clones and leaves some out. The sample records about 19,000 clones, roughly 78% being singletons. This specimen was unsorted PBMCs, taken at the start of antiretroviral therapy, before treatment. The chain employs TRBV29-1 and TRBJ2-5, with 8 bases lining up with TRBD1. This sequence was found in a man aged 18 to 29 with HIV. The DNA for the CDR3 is TGCAGCGGCCGACAGGGGGAGACCCAGTACTTC. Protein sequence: CSGRQGETQYF.